The following is a TCR beta chain sequence with its context. Its binding antigen is unknown. Per-base quality was not reported, and no clone a single base away is much larger than it. TCRbeta CDR3 regions were amplified from genomic DNA using the immunoSEQ Assay, a bias-controlled multiplex PCR. Per the authors' processing: The number of nucleated cells in each sample was estimated from the amplification of reference gene primers within the assay. Sequence reads were collapsed and filtered to measure the absolute abundance of every unique TCRbeta CDR3 rearrangement. Productive Simpson clonality was computed per sample as the square root of Simpson's diversity index over productive rearrangements. TCRdb took over this immuneACCESS table, retaining in-frame rearrangements with V and J assigned. Such tables are incomplete; in checked studies, under half of the missing clones stem from an unresolved V gene, and the remainder is unexplained. V, J and clone size derive from that table, while D and trimming were established from the DNA sequence. This sample comprises approximately 260,000 clones, 80% to 85% of them detected only once. The ten largest clones take up 3.4% of the sample.

The sample is drawn from a study of blood T cell repertoires in COVID-19 (dated by TCRdb to the early 2020s). Study-level background: Collaborator samples came from the United States, Italy and Spain and covered acute and convalescent phases of COVID-19. Nearly every sample came with metadata listing a de-identified subject ID, COVID-19 status, age in years and sex. The prospective study material was composed of cDNA or gDNA derived from T cells, B-cell-depleted T cells, or PBMCs. Where HLA class I and class II types were available, the types were taken from metadata supplied by the sample provider, not from assay-based typing. Samples were obtained from the ongoing ImmuneRACE study (first 160 participants) and from about 1,300 subjects provided by 6 global collaborators. The repertoires were released in a freely available public database meant as a resource for research on the immune response to SARS-CoV-2. Subjects who had been exposed to COVID-19, were actively infected with it, or had recovered from it provided the deeply sampled blood TCRbeta repertoires that made up the dataset.

V gives up 0 bases and J gives up 5 bases, and the segment between their germline ends measures 7 bases. The CDR3, cysteine through phenylalanine, is 13 amino acids long. Here the CDR3 DNA is all that survives: 39 bases in frame from base 1. The germline V gene yields MNHEY for CDR1 and SVGAGI for CDR2. Participants in the prospective study were enrolled through a virtual design, were aged roughly 18 to 90 years, and lived in 24 United States geographic areas. In the prospective study, cohorts were assigned on the basis of participant-reported clinical history obtained from a screening survey and a study questionnaire. ImmuneRACE Cohort 3 recovered participants were defined by two consecutive negative NP/OP PCR tests, healthcare professional clearance, or symptom resolution. Mobile phlebotomists in the prospective study collected whole blood, serum and a nasopharyngeal or oropharyngeal swab from every participant. Prospective study participants could optionally give additional blood draws and questionnaires over an approximately two-month period. Before DNA extraction, prospective study blood samples were shipped either frozen or at room temperature.

General study outcomes and caveats: The quantity of clinical and demographic metadata differed by source and by participant and was supplied without curation.

The sample comprised PBMCs or T cells enriched from blood (not recorded which). The TCR was taken from a middle-aged man who had recovered from COVID-19. The rearrangement combines TRBV6-5 with TRBJ1-2, with a weak D call of TRBD1 (5 bases match). The DNA sequence follows: TGTGCCAGCAGTTACTCACAGGATTATGGCTACACCTTC. Translated, this is CASSYSQDYGYTF.